This T cell receptor beta chain was identified during a study of T cell repertoires in cytomegalovirus infection (dated by TCRdb to the late 2010s). Regarding the research as a whole: Because public TCR beta signatures pointed to carriage of CMV infection together with the matching HLA type, the HLA type of each donor mattered for the analysis.

Sequencing relied on an Illumina HiSeq 1500. The raw public reads went through TCRdb reprocessing: fastp at Q25, MiXCR clone calling, in-frame beta chains kept. Rows are combined by CDR3 protein, so each entry shows the most common genes and DNA. Recorded for this sample are some 350,000 distinct CDR3 sequences; roughly 20% of them occurred a single time. The top ten hold around 10% of the sample. Paper-wide results and their limitations: In both this cohort and an independent approximately 350-donor cohort, the cumulative frequency of public TCR beta family members distinguished carriers of CMV infection plus the relevant HLA type. The ex vivo response was dominated by HLA-C-restricted CMV-specific TCR beta clonotypes, which also provided the single most frequent clonotype in two of eight donors.

The CDR3 holds 16 amino acids from the cysteine to the phenylalanine. Of all the DNA, just the CDR3 is kept, 48 bases in frame from base 1. Relative to germline, V is missing 4 bases and J is missing 0 bases, with 3 bases of the junction outside any gene match. CDR1 and CDR2 are drawn from the germline V gene (reference sequence): SEHNR, FQNEAQ. This clonotype was seen only a few times. Its antigen is not yet known. It has no much larger one-base neighbor in the sample; base qualities were not kept. The sequencing input was PBMCs. The chain links TRBV7-9 with TRBJ2-3, and 11 bases in between align with TRBD2. The receptor's source is a human donor in good health (CMV status not recorded). Some clones in this sample may be carry-over from other donors' samples. The nucleotide sequence reads TGTGCCAGCAGCTCCATAGCGGGGGGGAGCACAGATACGCAGTATTTT. Its protein reads: CASSSIAGGSTDTQYF.